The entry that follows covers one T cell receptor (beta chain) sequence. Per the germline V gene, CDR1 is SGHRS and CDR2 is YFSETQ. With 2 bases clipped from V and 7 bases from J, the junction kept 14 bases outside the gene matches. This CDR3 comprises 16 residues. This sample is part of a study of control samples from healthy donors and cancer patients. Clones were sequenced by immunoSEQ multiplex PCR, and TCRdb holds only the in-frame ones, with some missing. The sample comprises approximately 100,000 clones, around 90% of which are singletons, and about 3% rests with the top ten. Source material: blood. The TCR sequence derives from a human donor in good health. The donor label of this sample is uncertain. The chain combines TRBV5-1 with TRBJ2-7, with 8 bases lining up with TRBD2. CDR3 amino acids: CASSFEPGGAGWEQYF. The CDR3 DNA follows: TGCGCCAGCAGCTTTGAGCCCGGGGGGGCCGGTTGGGAGCAGTACTTC.